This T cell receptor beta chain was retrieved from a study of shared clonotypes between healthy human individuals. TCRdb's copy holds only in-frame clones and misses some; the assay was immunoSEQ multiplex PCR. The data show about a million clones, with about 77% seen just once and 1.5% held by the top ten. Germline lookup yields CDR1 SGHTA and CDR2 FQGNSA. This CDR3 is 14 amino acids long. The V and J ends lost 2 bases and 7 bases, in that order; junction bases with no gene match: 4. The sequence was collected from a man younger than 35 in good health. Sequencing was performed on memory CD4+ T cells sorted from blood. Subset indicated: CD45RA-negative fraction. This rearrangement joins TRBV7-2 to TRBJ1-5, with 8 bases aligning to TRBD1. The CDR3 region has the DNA TGTGCCAGCAGCTTACTACAGGGGGAACAGCCCCAGCATTTT. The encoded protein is CASSLLQGEQPQHF.